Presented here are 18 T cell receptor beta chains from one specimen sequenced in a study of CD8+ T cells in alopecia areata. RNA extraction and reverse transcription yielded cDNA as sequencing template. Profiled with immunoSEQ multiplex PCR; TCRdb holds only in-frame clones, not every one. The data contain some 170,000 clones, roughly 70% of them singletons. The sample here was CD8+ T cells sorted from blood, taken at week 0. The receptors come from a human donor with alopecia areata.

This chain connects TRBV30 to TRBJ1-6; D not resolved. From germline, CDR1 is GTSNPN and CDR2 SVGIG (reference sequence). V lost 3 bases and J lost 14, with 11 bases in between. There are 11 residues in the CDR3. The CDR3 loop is CAWSDTASLHF. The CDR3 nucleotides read TGTGCCTGGAGCGACACTGCATCCCTCCACTTT.

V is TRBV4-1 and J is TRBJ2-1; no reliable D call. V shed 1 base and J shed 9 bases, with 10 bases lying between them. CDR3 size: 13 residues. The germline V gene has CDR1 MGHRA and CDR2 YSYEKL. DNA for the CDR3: TGCGCCAGCAGCCAAGTCCTAGTGCTTGAGCAGTTCTTC. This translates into CASSQVLVLEQFF.

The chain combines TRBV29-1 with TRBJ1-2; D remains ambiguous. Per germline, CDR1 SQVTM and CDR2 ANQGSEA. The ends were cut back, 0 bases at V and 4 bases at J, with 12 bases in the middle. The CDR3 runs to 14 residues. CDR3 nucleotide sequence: TGCAGCGTTGAAGATTCGGGTGGTAGCTATGGCTACACCTTC. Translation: CSVEDSGGSYGYTF. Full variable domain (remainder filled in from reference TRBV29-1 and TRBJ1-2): SAVISQKPSRDICQRGTSLTIQCQVDSQVTMMFWYRQQPGQSLTLIATANQGSEATYESGFVIDKFPISRPNLTFSTLTVSNMSPEDSSIYLCSVEDSGGSYGYTFGSGTRLTVV.

CDR3 in DNA: TGCAGCGCCGACAGGGGGTATGTCAATGAGCAGTTCTTC. Translated, it gives CSADRGYVNEQFF. The rearrangement uses TRBV29-1 and TRBJ2-1; 9 bases match TRBD1. The CDR3 has 13 residues. CDR1 and CDR2 (germline): SQVTM, ANQGSEA. After removal of 7 bases from V and 6 bases from J, the junction contained 7 bases not matched to a gene.

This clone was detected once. CDR3 protein: CASSPSAVTF. CDR3 DNA: TGTGCCAGCAGCCCTAGCGCAGTCACCTTC. The V and J genes are TRBV9 and TRBJ1-2; D gene unclear. The CDR3 contains 10 residues. In germline, CDR1 is SGDLS, CDR2 YYNGEE. The germline V and J ends were trimmed by 4 bases and 13 bases, with 11 bases remaining between them.

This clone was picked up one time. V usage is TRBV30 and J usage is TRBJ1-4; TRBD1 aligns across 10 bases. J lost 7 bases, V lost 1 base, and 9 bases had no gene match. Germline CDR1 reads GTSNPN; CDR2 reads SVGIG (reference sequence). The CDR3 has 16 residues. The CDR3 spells CAWSEGTGDGSEKLFF. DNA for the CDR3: TGTGCCTGGAGTGAAGGGACAGGGGACGGTAGTGAAAAACTGTTTTTT.

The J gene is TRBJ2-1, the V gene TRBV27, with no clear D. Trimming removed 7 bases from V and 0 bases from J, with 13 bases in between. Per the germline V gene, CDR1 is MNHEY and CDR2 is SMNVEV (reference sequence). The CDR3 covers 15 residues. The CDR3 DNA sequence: TGTGCCAGCACCTCGCAACCTTACTCCTACAATGAGCAGTTCTTC. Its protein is CASTSQPYSYNEQFF.

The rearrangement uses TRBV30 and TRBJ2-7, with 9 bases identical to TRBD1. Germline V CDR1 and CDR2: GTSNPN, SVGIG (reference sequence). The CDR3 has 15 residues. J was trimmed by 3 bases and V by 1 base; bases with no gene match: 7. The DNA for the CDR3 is TGTGCCTGGAGTGGTACGACAGGGGGATACTACGAGCAGTACTTC. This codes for CAWSGTTGGYYEQYF.

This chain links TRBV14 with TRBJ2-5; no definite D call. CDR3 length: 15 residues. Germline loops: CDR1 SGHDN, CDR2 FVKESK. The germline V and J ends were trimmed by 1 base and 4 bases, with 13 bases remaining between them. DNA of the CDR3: TGTGCCAGCAGCCAAGGTTTTGGACGTTTAGAGACCCAGTACTTC. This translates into CASSQGFGRLETQYF.

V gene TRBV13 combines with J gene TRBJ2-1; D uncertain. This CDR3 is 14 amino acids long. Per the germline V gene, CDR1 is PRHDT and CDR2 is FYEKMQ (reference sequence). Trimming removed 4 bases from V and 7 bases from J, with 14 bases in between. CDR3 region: CASSSQIWGNEQFF. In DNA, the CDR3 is TGTGCCAGCAGCTCCCAAATTTGGGGTAATGAGCAGTTCTTC.

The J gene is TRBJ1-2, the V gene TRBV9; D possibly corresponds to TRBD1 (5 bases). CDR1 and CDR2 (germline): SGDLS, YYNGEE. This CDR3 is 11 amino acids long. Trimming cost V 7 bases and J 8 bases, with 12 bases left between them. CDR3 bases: TGTGCCAGCGGCAGGGAGCGGGGCTACACCTTC. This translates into CASGRERGYTF.

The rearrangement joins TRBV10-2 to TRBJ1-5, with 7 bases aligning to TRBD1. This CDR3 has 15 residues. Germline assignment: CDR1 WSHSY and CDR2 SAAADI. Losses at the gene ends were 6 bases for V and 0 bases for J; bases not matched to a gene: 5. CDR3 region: CASRTGTASNQPQHF. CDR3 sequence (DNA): TGCGCCAGCAGAACGGGGACAGCTAGCAATCAGCCCCAGCATTTT.

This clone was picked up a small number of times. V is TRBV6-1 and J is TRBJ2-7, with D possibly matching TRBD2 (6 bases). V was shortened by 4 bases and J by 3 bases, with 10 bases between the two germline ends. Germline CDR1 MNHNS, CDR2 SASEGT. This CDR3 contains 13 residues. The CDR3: CASSAVGGYEQYF. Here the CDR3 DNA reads TGTGCCAGCAGTGCGGTGGGGGGCTACGAGCAGTACTTC.

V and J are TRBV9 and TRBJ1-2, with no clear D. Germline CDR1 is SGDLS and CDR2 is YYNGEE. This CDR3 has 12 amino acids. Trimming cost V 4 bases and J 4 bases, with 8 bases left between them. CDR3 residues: CASSSRTYGYTF. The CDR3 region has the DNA TGTGCCAGCAGCTCGCGGACCTATGGCTACACCTTC.

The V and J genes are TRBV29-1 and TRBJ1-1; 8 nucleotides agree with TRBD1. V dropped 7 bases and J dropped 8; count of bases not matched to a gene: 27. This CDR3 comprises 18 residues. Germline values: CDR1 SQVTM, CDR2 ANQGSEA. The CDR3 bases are TGCAGCGGGACGACCGGGACAGGCTGGAATCGGGTGGGTTTGGAAGCTTTCTTT. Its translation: CSGTTGTGWNRVGLEAFF.

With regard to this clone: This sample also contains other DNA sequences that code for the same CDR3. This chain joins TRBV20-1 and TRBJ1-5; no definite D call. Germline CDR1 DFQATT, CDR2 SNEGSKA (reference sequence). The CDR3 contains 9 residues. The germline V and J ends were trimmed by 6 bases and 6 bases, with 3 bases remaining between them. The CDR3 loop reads CSAGQPQHF. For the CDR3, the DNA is TGCAGTGCGGGTCAGCCCCAGCATTTT.

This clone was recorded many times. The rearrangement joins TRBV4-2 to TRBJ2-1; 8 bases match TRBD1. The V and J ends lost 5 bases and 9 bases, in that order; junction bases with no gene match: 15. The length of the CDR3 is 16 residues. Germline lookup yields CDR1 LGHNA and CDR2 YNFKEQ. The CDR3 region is CASSASRDRSSPEQFF. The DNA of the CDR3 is TGTGCCAGCAGCGCGAGCCGGGACAGGAGTTCCCCTGAGCAGTTCTTC.

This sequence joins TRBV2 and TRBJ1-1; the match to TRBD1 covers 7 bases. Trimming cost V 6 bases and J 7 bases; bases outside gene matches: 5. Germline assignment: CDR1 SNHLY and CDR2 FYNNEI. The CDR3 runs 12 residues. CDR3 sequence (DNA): TGTGCCAGCAGCGGACAGGACGATGAAGCTTTCTTT. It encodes CASSGQDDEAFF.